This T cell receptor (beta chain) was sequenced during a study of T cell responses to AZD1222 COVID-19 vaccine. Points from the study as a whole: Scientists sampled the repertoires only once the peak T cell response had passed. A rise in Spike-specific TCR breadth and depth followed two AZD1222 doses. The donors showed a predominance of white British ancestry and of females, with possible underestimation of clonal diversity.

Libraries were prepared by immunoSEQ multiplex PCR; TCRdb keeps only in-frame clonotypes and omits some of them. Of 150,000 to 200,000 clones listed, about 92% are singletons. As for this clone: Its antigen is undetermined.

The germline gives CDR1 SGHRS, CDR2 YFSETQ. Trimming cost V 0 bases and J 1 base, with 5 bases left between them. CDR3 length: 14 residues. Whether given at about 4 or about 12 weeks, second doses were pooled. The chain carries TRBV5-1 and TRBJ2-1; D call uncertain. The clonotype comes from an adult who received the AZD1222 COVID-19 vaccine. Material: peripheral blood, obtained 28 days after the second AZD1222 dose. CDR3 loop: CASSLGGSYNEQFF. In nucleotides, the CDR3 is TGCGCCAGCAGCTTGGGTGGGTCCTACAATGAGCAGTTCTTC. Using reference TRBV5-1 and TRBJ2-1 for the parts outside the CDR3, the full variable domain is KAGVTQTPRYLIKTRGQQVTLSCSPISGHRSVSWYQQTPGQGLQFLFEYFSETQRNKGNFPGRFSGRQFSNSRSEMNVSTLELGDSALYLCASSLGGSYNEQFFGPGTRLTVL.